This T cell receptor beta chain was captured in a study of cytomegalovirus exposure and HLA in healthy donors. In this sample, this clone turned up a few times. The PCR made use of 60 Vbeta and 13 Jbeta primers. Data came from immunoSEQ multiplex PCR; TCRdb stores just in-frame clones and leaves some out. Found here are over 60,000 clones, around 66% of them singletons; the top ten hold approximately 14%. This sequence originates from a male donor in good health and CMV-seropositive. Sequencing was performed on PBMCs.

The CDR3: CASSDSGPRVTEAFF. The CDR3 DNA follows: TGTGCCAGCAGTGACTCGGGCCCGAGGGTCACTGAAGCTTTCTTT. The rearrangement joins TRBV6-4 to TRBJ1-1; no definite D call. CDR3 length: 15 residues. The germline gives CDR1 MRHNA, CDR2 SNTAGT. V shed 0 bases and J shed 4 bases, with 12 bases lying between them.